The rows below give T cell receptor beta chains drawn from one sample of a study of T-cell memory formation after mild COVID-19. TCRdb re-called the 5' RACE reads with MiXCR, one entry per CDR3 protein. The top ten clones hold roughly 8% of a sample with approximately 560,000 distinct CDR3 sequences, 15% to 20% of them seen once. The specimen sequenced was PBMCs or a T cell subset sorted from them (not recorded which). These receptors came from an adult woman who had mild COVID-19 (a few samples of this study predate the infection). Cell type and time point are not known. CDR3s include the opening cysteine and the closing phenylalanine or tryptophan. The D gene is left open where the match is weak. Clone size is shown for a subset of rows, as once, few, many or a class of expanded clone.

D gene,J gene,V gene,clone size,CDR3 protein,CDR3 DNA
TRBD1,TRBJ1-2,TRBV6-2/TRBV6-3,NA,CASSRQGMDYGYTF,TGTGCCAGCAGTCGACAGGGTATGGACTATGGCTACACCTTC
NA,TRBJ2-3,TRBV5-6,few,CASSLGWGGGTSTDTQYF,TGTGCCAGCAGCTTGGGGTGGGGCGGAGGAACTAGCACAGATACGCAGTATTTT
TRBD1,TRBJ1-4,TRBV19,few,CASQGGQGRFATNEKLFF,TGTGCCAGCCAAGGCGGACAGGGTCGATTTGCAACTAATGAAAAACTGTTTTTT
TRBD1,TRBJ2-3,TRBV5-5,few,CASSSDRDRGSRGGTDTQYF,TGTGCCAGCAGCTCAGACCGGGACAGGGGCTCCCGGGGCGGGACAGATACGCAGTATTTT
NA,TRBJ1-5,TRBV30,NA,CAWNKVRVMTDGNQPQHF,TGTGCCTGGAACAAGGTCAGGGTAATGACGGATGGCAATCAGCCCCAGCATTTT
TRBD2,TRBJ2-3,TRBV9,NA,CASSPRLAERGDTQYF,TGTGCCAGCAGCCCTCGACTAGCGGAAAGAGGGGATACGCAGTATTTT
NA,TRBJ2-2,TRBV29-1,NA,CSADDGVSTGELFF,TGCAGCGCGGATGATGGAGTTTCCACCGGGGAGCTGTTTTTT
TRBD2,TRBJ2-7,TRBV20-1,NA,CSAQALAGGPYEQYF,TGCAGTGCTCAAGCCCTAGCGGGAGGCCCCTACGAGCAGTACTTC
NA,TRBJ2-7,TRBV6-2/TRBV6-3,NA,CASKTGTPSYEQYF,TGTGCCAGCAAAACCGGGACACCATCCTACGAGCAGTACTTC
NA,TRBJ2-6,TRBV7-2,NA,CASVSMGPPALTF,TGTGCCAGCGTCTCCATGGGGCCCCCTGCCCTGACTTTC
NA,TRBJ2-1,TRBV12-3/TRBV12-4,many,CASSLAYFQFF,TGTGCCAGCAGTCTAGCCTACTTCCAGTTCTTC
TRBD2,TRBJ2-3,TRBV20-1,many,CSASWDYSGDTQYF,TGCAGTGCTAGTTGGGACTACTCAGGGGATACGCAGTATTTT
TRBD2,TRBJ2-3,TRBV7-9,NA,CASSTSVLAGGLTTTDTQYF,TGTGCCAGCAGCACTAGCGTACTAGCGGGAGGACTGACCACCACAGATACGCAGTATTTT
NA,TRBJ2-7,TRBV7-9,many,CASSVTHYEQYF,TGTGCCAGCAGCGTCACCCACTACGAGCAGTACTTC
NA,TRBJ1-1,TRBV12-3/TRBV12-4,NA,CASSFMGSGTEAFF,TGTGCCAGCAGTTTTATGGGTTCGGGCACTGAAGCTTTCTTT
TRBD2,TRBJ2-5,TRBV14,few,CASSQGRTSGSRETQYF,TGTGCCAGCAGCCAAGGGAGGACTAGCGGGTCTCGGGAGACCCAGTACTTC
TRBD2,TRBJ2-7,TRBV20-1,few,CSAQGTSGSEAYEQYF,TGCAGTGCCCAAGGGACTAGCGGGAGTGAGGCCTACGAGCAGTACTTC
TRBD1,TRBJ2-7,TRBV24-1,few,CATSDGTGKYEQYF,TGTGCCACCAGTGACGGGACAGGGAAGTACGAGCAGTACTTC
NA,TRBJ1-1,TRBV6-5,few,CASSYSRGGNTEAFF,TGTGCCAGCAGTTACTCGCGCGGGGGAAACACTGAAGCTTTCTTT
NA,TRBJ1-1,TRBV14,NA,CASSQVPPGANTEAFF,TGTGCCAGCAGCCAAGTTCCGCCGGGGGCAAACACTGAAGCTTTCTTT
NA,TRBJ1-1,TRBV25-1,few,CASSALGRMAFF,TGTGCCAGCAGTGCCCTGGGGAGGATGGCTTTCTTT
TRBD1,TRBJ2-3,TRBV19,NA,CASSGQATDTQYF,TGTGCCAGTAGCGGACAGGCCACAGATACGCAGTATTTT
TRBD2,TRBJ2-3,TRBV10-3,many,CAISDKPGTSGASDTQYF,TGTGCCATCAGTGACAAACCCGGGACTAGCGGCGCTAGTGATACGCAGTATTTT
NA,TRBJ2-2,TRBV5-1,NA,CASSTGTDTGELFF,TGCGCCAGCTCCACAGGGACGGACACCGGGGAGCTGTTTTTT